What follows are 12 T cell receptor beta chains derived from one specimen sequenced in a study of T cells in Graves' hyperthyroidism and ophthalmopathy. It was RNA transcripts that yielded the amplified TCR beta CDR3 regions. First-round RT-PCR targeting the TCR CDR3 was performed with the HTBI primer set. In TCRdb, the multiplex PCR reads were re-called with MiXCR into one record per CDR3 protein. The profile covers around 720,000 distinct CDR3 sequences, with under 45% appearing a single time and around 30% taken by the ten largest. The material sequenced was blood. These receptors all come from a woman in her forties with Graves' hyperthyroidism.

The chain couples TRBV7-3 to TRBJ1-1; D perhaps matches TRBD1 (6 bases). Deletions cut 5 bases from V and 7 bases from J, with 14 bases between. Germline CDR1 reads SGHTA; CDR2 reads FQGTGA. This CDR3 has 13 residues. CDR3 in amino acids: CASSPQGQIEAFF. CDR3 sequence (DNA): TGTGCCAGCAGCCCCCAGGGGCAGATTGAAGCTTTCTTT.

V and J are TRBV15 and TRBJ1-1; D possibly corresponds to TRBD1 (6 bases). Trimming cost V 3 bases and J 7 bases, with 12 bases left between them. Germline V gives CDR1 LNHNV, CDR2 YYDKDF (reference sequence). This CDR3 region has 13 residues. The CDR3 sequence is CATSSKGHSEAFF. The CDR3 DNA sequence: TGTGCCACCAGCAGTAAGGGACACAGTGAAGCTTTCTTT. The variable domain in full, completed from reference TRBV15 and TRBJ1-1, reads DAMVIQNPRYQVTQFGKPVTLSCSQTLNHNVMYWYQQKSSQAPKLLFHYYDKDFNNEADTPDNFQSRRPNTSFCFLDIRSPGLGDTAMYLCATSSKGHSEAFFGQGTRLTVV.

At least ten counts were recorded for this clonotype. The J gene is TRBJ2-7, the V gene TRBV5-4, with 8 bases matching TRBD1. Germline assignment: CDR1 SGHNT and CDR2 YYREEE (reference sequence). Trimming took 4 bases from V and 5 from J; bases not matched to a gene: 5. This CDR3 is 13 amino acids long. The CDR3 DNA follows: TGTGCCAGCAGCGGACAGGGATGGGACGAGCAGTACTTC. Amino acid sequence: CASSGQGWDEQYF.

This clonotype was observed many times. The rearrangement uses TRBV19 and TRBJ1-3, with D possibly matching TRBD1 (6 bases). V gave up 3 bases and J gave up 3 bases, with 12 bases separating them. The CDR3 is 15 residues long. Germline CDR1 reads LNHDA; CDR2 reads SQIVND (reference sequence). CDR3 coding DNA: TGTGCCAGTAGTATTCAGGCAGGGGTTGGAAACACCATATATTTT. Amino acid sequence: CASSIQAGVGNTIYF.

The V and J genes are TRBV24-1 and TRBJ1-3; 8 bases match TRBD1. CDR3 size: 16 residues. Trimming at V came to 4 bases and at J to 3 bases, leaving 7 bases not matched to a gene. Germline V gene lookup returns CDR1 KGHDR and CDR2 SFDVKD. The CDR3 DNA sequence: TGTGCCACCAGTGAGACAGGGGTCGGCGATGGAAACACCATATATTTT. Amino acid sequence: CATSETGVGDGNTIYF.

The genes are TRBV28 and TRBJ1-2; D might be TRBD1 (6 bases). The CDR3 contains 11 residues. The germline CDR1 and CDR2 sequences are MDHEN and SYDVKM. The V end was cut by 5 bases, the J end by 8 bases, with 9 bases between. The CDR3 coding sequence is TGTGCCAGCAGTGGACAGCGGGGCTACACCTTC. Its protein is CASSGQRGYTF.

The chain combines TRBV19 with TRBJ2-2; a weak D match, TRBD2 (7 bases). Trimming took off 10 bases at V and 5 bases at J, with 26 bases between the two ends. This CDR3 spans 17 amino acids. Germline loops: CDR1 LNHDA, CDR2 SQIVND (reference sequence). For the CDR3, the DNA is TGTGCCACGGGGGGCTCCCTTGCGATGTGGGCAACCGGGGAGCTGTTTTTT. This codes for CATGGSLAMWATGELFF. Using reference TRBV19 and TRBJ2-2 for the parts outside the CDR3, the full variable domain is DGGITQSPKYLFRKEGQNVTLSCEQNLNHDAMYWYRQDPGQGLRLIYYSQIVNDFQKGDIAEGYSVSREKKESFPLTVTSAQKNPTAFYLCATGGSLAMWATGELFFGEGSRLTVL.

This clonotype occurred a few times. The V and J genes are TRBV5-4 and TRBJ2-5; D possibly matches TRBD1 or TRBD2 (5 bases each). V lost 5 bases and J lost 5, with 13 bases in between. Germline CDR1 SGHNT, CDR2 YYREEE (reference sequence). CDR3 size: 13 residues. CDR3 DNA: TGTGCCAGCAGACTTGGGGGAGAGGAGACCCAGTACTTC. This gives the protein CASRLGGEETQYF.

As regards this clonotype: A junction boundary mismatches the germline segment, possibly from a read error. The chain has TRBV10-2 and TRBJ2-7; D not resolved. The germline V gene has CDR1 WSHSY and CDR2 SAAADI. The CDR3 loop spans 11 amino acids. CDR3 sequence reads: CASSHSYGQYF. Here the CDR3 DNA reads TGCGCCAGCAGTCACTCCTACGGGCAGTACTTC.

This clonotype was seen repeatedly, ten times or more. The J gene is TRBJ1-2, the V gene TRBV7-2; D not resolved. The CDR3 totals 13 residues. With 5 bases removed from V and 7 bases from J, the gap between germline ends came to 14 bases. CDR1 is SGHTA and CDR2 is FQGNSA in the germline V gene. The DNA for the CDR3 is TGTGCCAGCAGCCGGAATAGCGGGAGTGGCTACACCTTC. As protein: CASSRNSGSGYTF.

The chain uses TRBV10-3 and TRBJ1-2; 10 nucleotides line up with TRBD1. V lost 8 bases and J lost 4; bases outside the gene matches: 10. CDR1 is ENHRY and CDR2 is SYGVKD in the germline V gene. The CDR3 sequence is 15 residues long. As DNA, the CDR3 is TGTGCCATCTCGAATGCGACAGGGGGCAGCTATGGCTACACCTTC. Amino acids: CAISNATGGSYGYTF.

This clonotype was picked up a small number of times. The chain links TRBV7-9 to TRBJ1-1, with D maybe TRBD1 (5 bases). Germline loops: CDR1 SEHNR, CDR2 FQNEAQ (reference sequence). V was shortened by 3 bases and J by 0 bases, with 14 bases between the two germline ends. The CDR3 runs to 16 residues. In nucleotides, the CDR3 is TGTGCCAGCAGCTTGGAGGGACTAACTATGAACACTGAAGCTTTCTTT. This translates into CASSLEGLTMNTEAFF.